One sample yielded the 19 T cell receptor beta chains listed below, sequenced in a study of cytomegalovirus exposure and HLA in healthy donors. The PCR was carried out with 60 Vbeta primers and 13 Jbeta primers. This table comes from immunoSEQ multiplex PCR, and its TCRdb copy is limited to in-frame clones, with some not included. The table shows some 90,000 clones, with 80% to 85% occurring only once. The sequencing sample was made of PBMCs. The receptors come from a woman between 65 and 79 years old in good health and CMV-seropositive.

V is TRBV9 and J is TRBJ1-1, with 8 positions matching TRBD1. V trimming: 4 bases; J trimming: 5 bases; junction bases outside the gene matches: 16. The CDR3 extends over 17 amino acids. CDR1 is SGDLS and CDR2 is YYNGEE in the germline V gene. The CDR3 spells CASSLMGQGAVGTEAFF. CDR3 DNA: TGTGCCAGCAGCTTAATGGGGCAGGGGGCGGTGGGGACTGAAGCTTTCTTT.

The V call is TRBV9, the J call TRBJ2-3, with 9 bases fitting TRBD1. Trimming cost V 3 bases and J 2 bases; bases outside gene matches: 13. The CDR3 is 18 residues long. Germline V gene lookup returns CDR1 SGDLS and CDR2 YYNGEE. The CDR3: CASSGGQGIGRVTDTQYF. The CDR3 nucleotides read TGTGCCAGCAGCGGAGGACAGGGGATAGGACGAGTCACAGATACGCAGTATTTT.

This clone was observed once. This chain links TRBV30 with TRBJ1-2; tentative D call: TRBD1 (5 bases). Germline V CDR1 and CDR2: GTSNPN, SVGIG (reference sequence). The CDR3 is 10 amino acids. The CDR3 sequence is CASQEYGYTF. CDR3 coding DNA: TGTGCTTCACAGGAATATGGCTACACCTTC.

The CDR3, as DNA: TGTGCCAGCAGCTTCGAGCTGAACACTGAAGCTTTCTTT. This translates into CASSFELNTEAFF. This chain uses TRBV7-9 with TRBJ1-1; no reliable D call. CDR3 length equals 13 residues. Germline lookup yields CDR1 SEHNR and CDR2 FQNEAQ (reference sequence). The germline V and J ends were trimmed by 3 bases and 0 bases, with 5 bases remaining between them.

The chain uses TRBV28 and TRBJ2-6, with 11 bases aligning to TRBD1. Trimming cost V 3 bases and J 1 base; bases outside gene matches: 5. The germline gives CDR1 MDHEN, CDR2 SYDVKM. The CDR3 extends over 18 amino acids. CDR3 bases: TGTGCCAGCAGTTTTCCCGGGACAGGGGGTTCTGGGGCCAACGTCCTGACTTTC. This codes for CASSFPGTGGSGANVLTF.

The rearrangement uses TRBV7-2 and TRBJ2-1; 12 bases line up with TRBD2. With V trimmed by 5 bases and J by 5 bases, 7 bases remained unmatched. The CDR3 sequence is 16 residues long. Germline CDR1 and CDR2: SGHTA and FQGNSA. CDR3 bases: TGTGCCAGCAGCCAAAAGACTAGCGGGAGCCACAATGAGCAGTTCTTC. It encodes CASSQKTSGSHNEQFF.

The CDR3 loop is CASSAGGWETQYF. In nucleotides, the CDR3 is TGTGCCAGCAGCGCCGGGGGGTGGGAGACCCAGTACTTC. The chain combines TRBV9 with TRBJ2-5, with 7 bases fitting TRBD2. Germline CDR1 reads SGDLS; CDR2 reads YYNGEE. Losses at the gene ends were 3 bases for V and 5 bases for J; bases not matched to a gene: 4. This CDR3 spans 13 amino acids.

This rearrangement joins TRBV21-1 to TRBJ1-2; TRBD1, as called in the table, went unchecked against the DNA. TRBV21-1 is a pseudogene. The CDR3 extends over 17 amino acids. Here the CDR3 DNA reads TGTGCCAGCAGCCCCCCCCACTGGGGCGGAACTTCATATGGCTACACCTTC. Translated, it gives CASSPPHWGGTSYGYTF.

V usage is TRBV15 and J usage is TRBJ2-7; TRBD2 matches at 9 bases. Germline V gene data show CDR1 as LNHNV and CDR2 as YYDKDF (reference sequence). The CDR3 contains 16 residues. V gave up 0 bases and J gave up 4 bases; unmatched junction bases: 7. The CDR3 here is CATSRDLSGSLYEQYF. Written as DNA, the CDR3 is TGTGCCACCAGCAGAGACCTTAGCGGGAGTCTTTACGAGCAGTACTTC.

About this clone: Other nucleotide sequences from this sample produce the same CDR3. The chain couples TRBV19 to TRBJ2-7; 12 bases align to TRBD2. V was pared by 1 base and J by 4 bases, with 2 bases of the junction left unmatched. The germline gives CDR1 LNHDA, CDR2 SQIVND (reference sequence). This CDR3 contains 15 residues. CDR3 loop: CASSIGLAGAYEQYF. The CDR3 bases are TGTGCCAGTAGTATAGGACTAGCGGGAGCGTACGAGCAGTACTTC.

V gene TRBV7-8 combines with J gene TRBJ2-7, with D possibly being TRBD1 (5 bases). Germline loops: CDR1 SGHVS, CDR2 FQNEAQ. V was clipped by 6 bases and J by 6 bases, with 18 bases between them. The CDR3 loop spans 14 amino acids. The CDR3 coding sequence is TGTGCCAGCAGTACAGGCCTCCAATTCGGCGAGCAGTACTTC. This translates into CASSTGLQFGEQYF.

V gene TRBV7-6 combines with J gene TRBJ2-2; 10 nucleotides line up with TRBD2. The CDR3 runs 16 residues. Per the germline V gene, CDR1 is SGHVS and CDR2 is FNYEAQ. Trimming at V came to 1 base and at J to 4 bases, leaving 3 bases not matched to a gene. The CDR3, as DNA: TGTGCCAGCAGCTTAGGACTAGCGGGCGCCACCGGGGAGCTGTTTTTT. Translating gives CASSLGLAGATGELFF.

This clone appeared a single time. The gene calls are TRBV9 and TRBJ2-1; 10 nucleotides line up with TRBD2. The trim removed 0 bases at V and 7 bases at J, leaving 19 bases unmatched. The CDR3 totals 20 residues. CDR1 and CDR2 from the germline V gene are SGDLS and YYNGEE. CDR3 loop: CASSVEGLASGRLTENEQFF. CDR3 DNA sequence: TGTGCCAGCAGCGTAGAAGGCCTTGCTAGCGGGAGATTGACGGAAAATGAGCAGTTCTTC.

CDR3 DNA: TGTGCCTGGAACTTAAGGGGCGGGGAAGAGACCCAGTACTTC. Its protein is CAWNLRGGEETQYF. The rearrangement links TRBV30 to TRBJ2-5, with a tentative D call TRBD2 (6 bases). CDR3 length: 14 amino acids. Between the trimmed V and J ends, which lost 4 bases and 3 bases, there was a span of 15 bases. In germline, CDR1 is GTSNPN, CDR2 SVGIG (reference sequence).

The chain employs TRBV28 and TRBJ1-3; the match to TRBD1 covers 12 bases. In germline, CDR1 is MDHEN, CDR2 SYDVKM. The V segment lost 2 bases and the J segment 8 bases; nucleotides outside the gene matches: 4. The CDR3 loop spans 15 amino acids. This CDR3 is CASSLSGTGGHTIYF. CDR3 nucleotides: TGTGCCAGCAGTTTAAGCGGGACAGGGGGCCACACCATATATTTT.

This clone was seen once. The V and J genes are TRBV2 and TRBJ2-1, with TRBD2 matching 11 bases. Germline V gene lookup returns CDR1 SNHLY and CDR2 FYNNEI. Germline trimming cut 7 bases from V and 4 bases from J; bases unmatched to any gene: 3. The CDR3 has 14 residues. CDR3: CASKVAGGYNEQFF. CDR3 DNA: TGTGCCAGCAAGGTAGCGGGAGGGTACAATGAGCAGTTCTTC.

This chain joins TRBV18 and TRBJ2-3, with 10 bases lining up with TRBD2. The CDR3 is 22 residues long. The V segment lost 4 bases and the J segment 6 bases; nucleotides outside the gene matches: 28. Per germline, CDR1 KGHSH and CDR2 LQKENI. The CDR3 DNA sequence: TGTGCCAGCTCACTAAGACTAGCGGGCGAGACTACACCCGGGTCTGGTTTGGATACGCAGTATTTT. This sequence encodes CASSLRLAGETTPGSGLDTQYF.

The rearrangement links TRBV5-4 to TRBJ2-3; 9 bases are a match to TRBD1. This CDR3 spans 15 amino acids. Germline trimming cut 3 bases from V and 6 bases from J; bases unmatched to any gene: 8. Germline V lookup: CDR1 SGHNT, CDR2 YYREEE (reference sequence). The CDR3 reads CASSSPGQGSDTQYF. Written as DNA, the CDR3 is TGTGCCAGCAGCTCCCCGGGACAGGGATCCGATACGCAGTATTTT. The full variable domain, in which reference TRBV5-4 and TRBJ2-3 provide the parts outside the CDR3, is ETGVTQSPTHLIKTRGQQVTLRCSSQSGHNTVSWYQQALGQGPQFIFQYYREEENGRGNFPPRFSGLQFPNYSSELNVNALELDDSALYLCASSSPGQGSDTQYFGPGTRLTVL.

This rearrangement joins TRBV7-9 to TRBJ1-1; D is unresolved. Between the trimmed V and J ends, which lost 5 bases and 6 bases, there was a span of 7 bases. The CDR3 has 11 amino acids. Germline CDR1 and CDR2: SEHNR and FQNEAQ (reference sequence). CDR3 residues: CASSASPEAFF. The DNA for the CDR3 is TGTGCCAGCAGCGCGAGTCCTGAAGCTTTCTTT.